Shown below are 27 T cell receptor beta chains from a single sample sequenced in a study of blood T cell repertoires in COVID-19. The assay was immunoSEQ multiplex PCR, and TCRdb's table has in-frame clones only and misses some. The sample has 70,000 or so clones, over 75% seen once; the top ten hold 5% to 5.5%. The specimen was peripheral blood. All receptors derive from a woman younger than 35 with acute or convalescent COVID-19.

V gene TRBV10-3 combines with J gene TRBJ2-1; 7 bases are a match to TRBD2. Germline V gene sequence: CDR1 ENHRY, CDR2 SYGVKD. J gave up 5 bases and V 6 bases, and 7 bases lay outside the gene matches. The CDR3 is made up of 14 amino acids. CDR3 sequence reads: CAISPSGANNEQFF. The CDR3 coding sequence is TGTGCCATCAGCCCGAGCGGGGCCAACAATGAGCAGTTCTTC.

The chain links TRBV18 to TRBJ1-1; 8 nucleotides match TRBD1. CDR1 and CDR2 (germline): KGHSH, LQKENI. The CDR3 consists of 13 residues. Losses at the gene ends were 6 bases for V and 6 bases for J; bases not matched to a gene: 6. The CDR3 coding sequence is TGTGCCAGCTCCCAATCGACAGGGGCTGAAGCTTTCTTT. The encoded protein is CASSQSTGAEAFF. Complete variable domain (other parts from reference TRBV18 and TRBJ1-1): NAGVMQNPRHLVRRRGQEARLRCSPMKGHSHVYWYRQLPEEGLKFMVYLQKENIIDESGMPKERFSAEFPKEGPSILRIQQVVRGDSAAYFCASSQSTGAEAFFGQGTRLTVV.

The chain has TRBV6-1 and TRBJ1-5, with a tentative D call TRBD1 (5 bases). Between the trimmed V and J ends, which lost 2 bases and 5 bases, there was a span of 16 bases. The CDR3 extends over 16 amino acids. CDR1 and CDR2 from the germline V gene are MNHNS and SASEGT. In nucleotides, the CDR3 is TGTGCCAGCAGTGAATATAGTGGGCAGGGCTATCAGCCCCAGCATTTT. It yields the protein CASSEYSGQGYQPQHF.

This clone was seen a few times. The chain joins TRBV14 to TRBJ1-4; D not certain. Germline V lookup: CDR1 SGHDN, CDR2 FVKESK. V shed 1 base and J shed 4 bases, with 10 bases lying between them. The CDR3 loop spans 15 amino acids. CDR3: CASSQAGSSNEKLFF. The CDR3 DNA follows: TGTGCCAGCAGCCAAGCCGGGAGTAGTAATGAAAAACTGTTTTTT. Combining the CDR3 with reference TRBV14 and TRBJ1-4 gives the whole variable domain EAGVTQFPSHSVIEKGQTVTLRCDPISGHDNLYWYRRVMGKEIKFLLHFVKESKQDESGMPNNRFLAERTGGTYSTLKVQPAELEDSGVYFCASSQAGSSNEKLFFGSGTQLSVL.

The chain combines TRBV6-2 or TRBV6-3 with TRBJ1-2, with D possibly being TRBD1 (6 bases). Trimming took 2 bases from V and 4 from J, leaving 14 bases between them. The CDR3 contains 15 residues. Looked up from germline, CDR1 is MNHEY and CDR2 is SVGEGT. The CDR3 sequence: CASSYDNRASYGYTF. DNA for the CDR3: TGTGCCAGCAGTTACGACAACAGGGCGAGCTATGGCTACACCTTC.

This rearrangement joins TRBV19 to TRBJ1-1; D remains ambiguous. From germline, CDR1 is LNHDA and CDR2 SQIVND (reference sequence). V gave up 3 bases and J gave up 1 base, with 15 bases separating them. The CDR3 spans 16 residues. The CDR3 bases are TGTGCCAGTAGTATTAGGAACGAGGGCCGGAACACTGAAGCTTTCTTT. Amino acid sequence: CASSIRNEGRNTEAFF.

This clone has just a few counts. The chain recombines TRBV20-1 with TRBJ1-3; no clear D gene. Trimming removed 3 bases from V and 4 bases from J, with 16 bases in between. Germline lookup yields CDR1 DFQATT and CDR2 SNEGSKA (reference sequence). The CDR3 contains 15 residues. CDR3 in DNA: TGCAGTGCTAGTGGGAGAGAGGGAATCGGAAACACCATATATTTT. Amino acid sequence: CSASGREGIGNTIYF.

A single count supports this clone. The chain uses TRBV6-5 and TRBJ1-2; D is unresolved. The CDR3 sequence is 13 residues long. CDR1 is MNHEY, CDR2 SVGAGI, per germline. Trimming left V 6 bases short and J 0 bases short, with 8 bases between. CDR3 nucleotide sequence: TGTGCCAGCAGGAGTGGTTCTAACTATGGCTACACCTTC. Translation: CASRSGSNYGYTF.

A few counts support this clone. This sequence joins TRBV4-1 and TRBJ2-7, with 8 bases that match TRBD1. Looked up from germline, CDR1 is MGHRA and CDR2 is YSYEKL. CDR3 length: 13 residues. J was trimmed by 4 bases and V by 4 bases; bases with no gene match: 3. CDR3 nucleotides: TGCGCCAGCAGCCGCGGACAGGGTTACGAGCAGTACTTC. Protein sequence: CASSRGQGYEQYF.

The CDR3, as DNA: TGTGCCAGCAGTTACCATGCGGGAGGCACAGATACGCAGTATTTT. Translation: CASSYHAGGTDTQYF. The chain is built from TRBV6-2 or TRBV6-3 and TRBJ2-3; 7 nucleotides align to TRBD2. Germline trimming cut 2 bases from V and 1 base from J; bases unmatched to any gene: 3. The CDR3 covers 15 residues. Germline V gene sequence: CDR1 MNHEY, CDR2 SVGEGT.

The CDR3 coding sequence is TGTGCCAGCAGTTTAAATGGACTAGCGGGAGCGGAGACCCAGTACTTC. Its protein product is CASSLNGLAGAETQYF. The chain links TRBV6-5 to TRBJ2-5; 13 positions match TRBD2. V lost 4 bases, J lost 5 bases, and 7 bases stayed unmatched. Germline V gives CDR1 MNHEY, CDR2 SVGAGI. This CDR3 has 16 amino acids.

This sequence joins TRBV5-1 and TRBJ1-2; TRBD1 might be the D (5 bases). Germline CDR1 SGHRS, CDR2 YFSETQ. With 0 bases removed from V and 5 bases from J, the gap between germline ends came to 17 bases. CDR3 length: 16 amino acids. CDR3 sequence (DNA): TGCGCCAGCAGCTTGGCCCCAATCGACAGCACTTATGGCTACACCTTC. Translation gives CASSLAPIDSTYGYTF.

This chain connects TRBV2 to TRBJ2-3; 7 bases match TRBD2. Looked up from germline, CDR1 is SNHLY and CDR2 is FYNNEI. The J segment lost 4 bases and the V segment lost 8 bases, leaving 12 bases of the junction unmatched. CDR3 size: 15 residues. The CDR3 sequence: CASGMRSGEADTQYF. The CDR3 DNA follows: TGTGCCAGCGGGATGCGAAGCGGGGAGGCAGATACGCAGTATTTT. The complete variable domain, with remaining parts taken from reference TRBV2 and TRBJ2-3, reads EPEVTQTPSHQVTQMGQEVILRCVPISNHLYFYWYRQILGQKVEFLVSFYNNEISEKSEIFDDQFSVERPDGSNFTLKIRSTKLEDSAMYFCASGMRSGEADTQYFGPGTRLTVL.

The V call is TRBV6-1, the J call TRBJ2-7; TRBD1 matches at 8 bases. Germline V gene data show CDR1 as MNHNS and CDR2 as SASEGT. The CDR3 totals 14 residues. Unmatched junction bases numbered 10, after V lost 5 bases and J lost 7 bases. This CDR3 reads CASSTLPQGVEQYF. The CDR3, as DNA: TGTGCCAGCAGTACCCTCCCACAGGGGGTGGAGCAGTACTTC.

V and J are TRBV5-5 and TRBJ2-7; D may be TRBD1 (6 bases). The CDR3 is 14 residues long. Germline lookup yields CDR1 SGHKS and CDR2 YYEKEE (reference sequence). Trimming took off 0 bases at V and 3 bases at J, with 10 bases between the two ends. This CDR3 reads CASSLGGTIYEQYF. The CDR3 DNA reads TGTGCCAGCAGCTTGGGTGGGACAATCTACGAGCAGTACTTC.

This clone was seen more than once but under ten times. The genes are TRBV5-4 and TRBJ2-3; maybe TRBD2 (7 bases). There are 16 residues in the CDR3. V was cut by 3 bases and J by 2 bases, with 16 bases left in between. Germline V CDR1 and CDR2: SGHNT, YYREEE (reference sequence). The CDR3, as DNA: TGTGCCAGCAGCTATGGGGGGGCTAGCCCCACAGATACGCAGTATTTT. It codes for CASSYGGASPTDTQYF.

This clone has only a few counts. The V gene is TRBV19, the J gene TRBJ1-5; 9 nucleotides line up with TRBD1. The germline V gene has CDR1 LNHDA and CDR2 SQIVND (reference sequence). Losses at the gene ends were 5 bases for V and 1 base for J; bases not matched to a gene: 3. The CDR3 has 15 amino acids. CDR3 sequence reads: CASSPGTGSNQPQHF. CDR3 bases: TGTGCCAGTAGTCCGGGGACAGGGAGCAATCAGCCCCAGCATTTT. Together with reference TRBV19 and TRBJ1-5, the CDR3 gives the full variable domain: DGGITQSPKYLFRKEGQNVTLSCEQNLNHDAMYWYRQDPGQGLRLIYYSQIVNDFQKGDIAEGYSVSREKKESFPLTVTSAQKNPTAFYLCASSPGTGSNQPQHFGDGTRLSIL.

The chain links TRBV3-1 (or the pseudogene TRBV3-2) to TRBJ1-2, with TRBD1 as a possible D gene (6 bases). Germline loops: CDR1 LGHDT, CDR2 YNNKEL (reference sequence). This CDR3 comprises 15 residues. V was cut by 1 base and J by 0 bases, with 9 bases left in between. DNA for the CDR3: TGTGCCAGCAGCCAAGGGACAGCCTCTAACTATGGCTACACCTTC. This gives the protein CASSQGTASNYGYTF.

This clone was observed a single time. This sequence joins TRBV9 and TRBJ2-1; 15 bases align to TRBD2. With V trimmed by 0 bases and J by 10 bases, 5 bases remained unmatched. CDR3 length: 16 residues. Germline CDR1 and CDR2: SGDLS and YYNGEE. DNA for the CDR3: TGTGCCAGCAGCGTAGAGGGACTAGCGGGAGGAGGGGAGCAGTTCTTC. Protein product: CASSVEGLAGGGEQFF.

The rearrangement joins TRBV30 to TRBJ1-2, with 8 bases matching TRBD1. Germline CDR1 is GTSNPN and CDR2 is SVGIG (reference sequence). The CDR3 is 12 residues long. V lost 3 bases to trimming and J lost 8 bases; unmatched junction nucleotides: 5. CDR3 in DNA: TGTGCCTGGAGCAAGGACAGGGAAGGCTACACCTTC. Amino acids: CAWSKDREGYTF.

The chain recombines TRBV19 with TRBJ2-2; no definite D call. Germline loops: CDR1 LNHDA, CDR2 SQIVND (reference sequence). V was pared by 7 bases and J by 7 bases, with 7 bases between. The length of the CDR3 is 11 residues. As DNA, the CDR3 is TGTGCCAGTACCGGGTACGGGGAGCTGTTTTTT. This translates into CASTGYGELFF.

Details on this clone: Other DNA sequences in the sample encode the same CDR3. Here the CDR3 reads CASSLQGGKTQYF. The DNA of the CDR3 is TGTGCCAGCAGTCTACAGGGGGGGAAGACCCAGTACTTC. This chain links TRBV7-9 with TRBJ2-5; D is possibly TRBD1 (8 bases). The CDR3 extends over 13 amino acids. The V and J ends lost 6 bases and 6 bases respectively, with 14 bases between them. Germline assignment: CDR1 SEHNR and CDR2 FQNEAQ (reference sequence).

The J gene is TRBJ2-6, the V gene TRBV6-1; a weak D match, TRBD2 (6 bases). The germline V and J ends were trimmed by 1 base and 2 bases, with 9 bases remaining between them. The CDR3 loop spans 16 amino acids. Germline CDR1 is MNHNS and CDR2 is SASEGT. The DNA of the CDR3 is TGTGCCAGCAGTGAAGTCGGGGGAGCTGGGGCCAACGTCCTGACTTTC. Amino acids: CASSEVGGAGANVLTF.

The J gene is TRBJ1-3, the V gene TRBV10-2; no clear D gene. The CDR3 loop spans 12 amino acids. Between the trimmed V and J ends, which lost 6 bases and 4 bases, there was a span of 7 bases. Germline assignment: CDR1 WSHSY and CDR2 SAAADI. The chain's CDR3 is CASRAGGNTIYF. The CDR3 DNA sequence: TGCGCCAGCAGAGCCGGGGGAAACACCATATATTTT.

The chain couples TRBV6-5 to TRBJ2-3, with 8 nucleotides matching TRBD2. The V segment lost 5 bases and the J segment 5 bases; nucleotides outside the gene matches: 9. The CDR3 is made up of 15 amino acids. The germline CDR1 and CDR2 sequences are MNHEY and SVGAGI. CDR3 sequence: CASSPQRGGKDTQYF. The CDR3 DNA is TGTGCCAGCAGTCCCCAACGGGGGGGAAAAGATACGCAGTATTTT.

This clone was seen a handful of times. The chain has TRBV6-5 and TRBJ2-7; the D gene is possibly TRBD1 (7 bases). The CDR3 spans 13 residues. Trimming stripped 6 bases from V and 7 bases from J, with 16 bases between. Germline CDR1 and CDR2: MNHEY and SVGAGI. For the CDR3, the DNA is TGTGCCAGCAGCCACTCAGGGGGGTATGAGCAGTACTTC. It encodes CASSHSGGYEQYF.

This rearrangement joins TRBV28 to TRBJ2-2; D is possibly TRBD1 (6 bases). Trimming took 3 bases from V and 1 from J, leaving 21 bases between them. This CDR3 comprises 19 residues. Germline values: CDR1 MDHEN, CDR2 SYDVKM. CDR3 bases: TGTGCCAGCAGTTTTATCGGGACAATATTTGACTTGAACACCGGGGAGCTGTTTTTT. Its translation: CASSFIGTIFDLNTGELFF. The full variable domain, rest sourced from reference TRBV28 and TRBJ2-2, is DVKVTQSSRYLVKRTGEKVFLECVQDMDHENMFWYRQDPGLGLRLIYFSYDVKMKEKGDIPEGYSVSREKKERFSLILESASTNQTSMYLCASSFIGTIFDLNTGELFFGEGSRLTVL.